This T cell receptor beta chain was documented in a study of control samples from healthy donors and cancer patients. The CDR3 length is 15 residues. CDR1 and CDR2 (germline): MNHEY, SVGAGI. V lost 5 bases and J 0 bases, leaving 11 bases between the germline ends. Sequencing was performed with immunoSEQ multiplex PCR; in TCRdb, only in-frame clones are kept and a portion is missing. The sample carries about 63,000 clones, about 87% recorded once. The sequence was obtained from a woman aged 55-70 years with lung cancer. The chain recombines TRBV6-5 with TRBJ1-3, with TRBD1 as a possible D gene (5 bases). The specimen was PBMCs. The CDR3 loop is CASSRDGDSGNTIYF. CDR3 coding DNA: TGTGCCAGCAGTAGGGACGGAGACTCTGGAAACACCATATATTTT.